The 3 T cell receptor beta chains given below trace back to one sample, sequenced in a study of shared clonotypes between healthy human individuals. Here immunoSEQ multiplex PCR was the method, and the copy in TCRdb shows in-frame clones only, minus some. The sample yields about 490,000 clones, roughly 80% seen once. The specimen was PBMCs. Every receptor here comes from a woman aged 40 to 49 in good health. Some clones in this sample may be carry-over from other donors' samples.

This sequence joins TRBV4-2 and TRBJ2-5; 12 nucleotides align to TRBD2. Germline V gives CDR1 LGHNA, CDR2 YNFKEQ. The V segment lost 3 bases and the J segment 4 bases; nucleotides outside the gene matches: 9. The CDR3 consists of 17 residues. The CDR3 reads CASSQWLAGGQVETQYF. DNA for the CDR3: TGTGCCAGCAGCCAGTGGCTAGCGGGAGGGCAGGTAGAGACCCAGTACTTC.

This chain connects TRBV5-6 to TRBJ2-2; D unclear. CDR1 is SGHDT and CDR2 is YYEEEE in the germline V gene. The V end was cut by 2 bases, the J end by 4 bases, with 9 bases between. This CDR3 has 14 residues. This chain's CDR3 is CASSFDRLTGELFF. As DNA, the CDR3 is TGTGCCAGCAGCTTCGATCGACTCACCGGGGAGCTGTTTTTT. The entire variable domain, with the rest obtained from reference TRBV5-6 and TRBJ2-2, is as follows: DAGVTQSPTHLIKTRGQQVTLRCSPKSGHDTVSWYQQALGQGPQFIFQYYEEEERQRGNFPDRFSGHQFPNYSSELNVNALLLGDSALYLCASSFDRLTGELFFGEGSRLTVL.

The chain employs TRBV28 and TRBJ1-1; D is unresolved. V gave up 8 bases and J gave up 8 bases, with 24 bases separating them. The CDR3 length is 15 residues. Germline lookup yields CDR1 MDHEN and CDR2 SYDVKM. CDR3 sequence: CASSPLGQQNIEAFF. CDR3 bases: TGTGCCAGCTCTCCCCTTGGCCAACAGAACATAGAAGCTTTCTTT.